This T cell receptor (beta chain) appears in the sequencing data of a study of blood T cell repertoires in COVID-19. CDR1 is MRHNA, CDR2 SNTAGT, per germline. V lost 2 bases to trimming and J lost 0 bases; unmatched junction nucleotides: 4. The CDR3 is 16 amino acids. This clone was detected a few times. Authors' data handling: Scientists estimated how many nucleated cells there were by amplifying reference gene primers. TCRdb's table, derived via immunoSEQ multiplex PCR, lists solely in-frame clones and lacks some. V and J calls and clone size are copied from that table; D and trimming were computed from the DNA. The sample includes 200,000 to 250,000 clones, approximately 80% of them seen just once.

Sequencing used peripheral blood. The clonotype originates from a woman aged 45-59 years with acute or convalescent COVID-19. This chain connects TRBV6-4 to TRBJ2-3, with 8 bases aligning to TRBD2. CDR3: CASSDLAGSSTDTQYF. CDR3 coding DNA: TGTGCCAGCAGTGACCTAGCGGGCTCTAGCACAGATACGCAGTATTTT.